The TCR beta chain described here comes from a study of brain metastases from non-small cell lung cancer. The study, taken as a whole, reports: T-cell clones appeared expanded in about two thirds of brain metastases relative to matched primary tumors. Fewer infiltrating T cells were found in brain metastases than primaries.

About this clone itself: What it recognizes is unknown.

The repertoire was sequenced with immunoSEQ multiplex PCR; TCRdb's copy has only in-frame clones and lacks some. The table has 4,300 or so clones, about four fifths seen once. V shed 6 bases and J shed 6 bases, with 12 bases lying between them. Germline-derived CDR1 and CDR2 are SNHLY and FYNNEI. This CDR3 has 14 residues. The sequencing input was primary lung tumor tissue. The V and J genes are TRBV2 and TRBJ1-6, with D possibly TRBD1 on 6 matching bases. This sequence was found in a donor at least 40 years old with non-small cell lung cancer. As DNA, the CDR3 is TGTGCCAGCAGGTTCACAGGGAGTAATTCACCCCTCCACTTT. It codes for CASRFTGSNSPLHF.